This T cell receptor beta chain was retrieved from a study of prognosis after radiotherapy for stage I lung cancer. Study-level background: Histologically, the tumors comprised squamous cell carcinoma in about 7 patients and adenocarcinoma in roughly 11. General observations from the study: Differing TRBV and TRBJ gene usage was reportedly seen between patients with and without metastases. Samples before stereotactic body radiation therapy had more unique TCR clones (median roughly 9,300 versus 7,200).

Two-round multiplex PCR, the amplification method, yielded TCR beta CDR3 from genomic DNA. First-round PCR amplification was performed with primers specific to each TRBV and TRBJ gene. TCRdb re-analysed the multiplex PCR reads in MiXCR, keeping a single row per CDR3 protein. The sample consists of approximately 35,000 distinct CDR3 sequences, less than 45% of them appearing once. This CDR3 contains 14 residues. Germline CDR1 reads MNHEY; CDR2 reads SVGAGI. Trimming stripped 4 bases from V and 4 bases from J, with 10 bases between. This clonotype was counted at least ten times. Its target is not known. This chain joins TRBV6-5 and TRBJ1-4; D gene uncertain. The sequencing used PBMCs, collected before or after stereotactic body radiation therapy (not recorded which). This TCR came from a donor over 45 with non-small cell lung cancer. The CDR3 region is CASSLTANNEKLFF. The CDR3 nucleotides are TGTGCCAGCAGTTTAACGGCCAATAATGAAAAACTGTTTTTT.